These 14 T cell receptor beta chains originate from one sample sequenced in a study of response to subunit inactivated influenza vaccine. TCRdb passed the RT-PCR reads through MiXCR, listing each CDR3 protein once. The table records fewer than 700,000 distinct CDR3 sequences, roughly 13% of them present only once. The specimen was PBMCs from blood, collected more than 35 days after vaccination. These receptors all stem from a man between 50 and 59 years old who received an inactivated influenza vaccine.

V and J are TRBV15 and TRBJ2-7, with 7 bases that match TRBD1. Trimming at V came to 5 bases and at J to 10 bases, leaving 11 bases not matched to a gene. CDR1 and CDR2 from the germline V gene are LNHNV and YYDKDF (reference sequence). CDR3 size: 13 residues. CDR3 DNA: TGTGCCACCAGCCCCTTAGGGACAGCGAAACAGTACTTC. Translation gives CATSPLGTAKQYF.

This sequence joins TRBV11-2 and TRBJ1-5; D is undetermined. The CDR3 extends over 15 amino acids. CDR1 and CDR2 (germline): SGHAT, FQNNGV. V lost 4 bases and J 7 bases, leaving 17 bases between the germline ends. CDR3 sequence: CASSSSGLLGQPQHF. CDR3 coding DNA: TGTGCCAGCAGCTCATCCGGGCTGCTCGGACAGCCCCAGCATTTT. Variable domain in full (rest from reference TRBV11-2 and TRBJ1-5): EAGVAQSPRYKIIEKRQSVAFWCNPISGHATLYWYQQILGQGPKLLIQFQNNGVVDDSQLPKDRFSAERLKGVDSTLKIQPAKLEDSAVYLCASSSSGLLGQPQHFGDGTRLSIL.

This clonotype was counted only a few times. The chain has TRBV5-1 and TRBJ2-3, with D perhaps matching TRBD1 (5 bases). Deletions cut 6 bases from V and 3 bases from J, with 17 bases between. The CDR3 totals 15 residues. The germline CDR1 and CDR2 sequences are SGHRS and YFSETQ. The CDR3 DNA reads TGCGCCAGCACGGTGGGGCCGCTCACGACAGATACGCAGTATTTT. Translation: CASTVGPLTTDTQYF. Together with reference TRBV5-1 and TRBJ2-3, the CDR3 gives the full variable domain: KAGVTQTPRYLIKTRGQQVTLSCSPISGHRSVSWYQQTPGQGLQFLFEYFSETQRNKGNFPGRFSGRQFSNSRSEMNVSTLELGDSALYLCASTVGPLTTDTQYFGPGTRLTVL.

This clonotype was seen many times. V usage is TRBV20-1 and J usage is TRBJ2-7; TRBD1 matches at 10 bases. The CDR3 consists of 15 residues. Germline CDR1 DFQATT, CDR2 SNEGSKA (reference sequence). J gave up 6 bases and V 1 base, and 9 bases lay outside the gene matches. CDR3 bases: TGCAGTGCTAGAGGGGGAATAGGGACAGGGGTCGAGCAGTACTTC. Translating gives CSARGGIGTGVEQYF.

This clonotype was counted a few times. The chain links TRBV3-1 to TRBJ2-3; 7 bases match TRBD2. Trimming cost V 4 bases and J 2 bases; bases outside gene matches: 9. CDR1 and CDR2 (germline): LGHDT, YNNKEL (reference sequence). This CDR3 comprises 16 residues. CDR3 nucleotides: TGTGCCAGCAGCCGCCGACTAGCTCCGTTCACAGATACGCAGTATTTT. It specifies CASSRRLAPFTDTQYF.

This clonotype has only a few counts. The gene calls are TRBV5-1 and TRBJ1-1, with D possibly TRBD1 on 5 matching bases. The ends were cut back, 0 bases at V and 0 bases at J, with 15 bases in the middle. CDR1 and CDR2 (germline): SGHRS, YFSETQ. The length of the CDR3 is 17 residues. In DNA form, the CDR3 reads TGCGCCAGCAGCTTGGGAAGCTTGGGGCGGCTGAACACTGAAGCTTTCTTT. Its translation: CASSLGSLGRLNTEAFF.

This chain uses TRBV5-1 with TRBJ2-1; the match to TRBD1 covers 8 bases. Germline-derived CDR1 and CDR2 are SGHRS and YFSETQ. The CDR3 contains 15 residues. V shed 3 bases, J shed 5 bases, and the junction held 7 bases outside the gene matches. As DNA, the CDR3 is TGCGCCAGCAGCTCGTACAGGGGGGCGGACAATGAGCAGTTCTTC. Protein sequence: CASSSYRGADNEQFF.

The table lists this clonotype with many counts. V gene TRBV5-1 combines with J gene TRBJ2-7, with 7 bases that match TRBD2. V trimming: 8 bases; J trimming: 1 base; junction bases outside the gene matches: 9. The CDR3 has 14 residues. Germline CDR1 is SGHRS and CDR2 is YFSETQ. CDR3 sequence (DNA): TGCGCCAGTTCATACAGCGGGGATTCCTACGAGCAGTACTTC. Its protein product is CASSYSGDSYEQYF.

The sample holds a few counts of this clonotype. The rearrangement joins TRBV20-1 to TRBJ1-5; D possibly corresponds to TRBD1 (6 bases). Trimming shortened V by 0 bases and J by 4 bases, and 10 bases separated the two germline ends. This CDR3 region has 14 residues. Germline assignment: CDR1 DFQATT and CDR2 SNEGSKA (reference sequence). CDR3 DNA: TGCAGTGCTAGAGAGTCAGGGGCGAATCAGCCCCAGCATTTT. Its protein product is CSARESGANQPQHF.

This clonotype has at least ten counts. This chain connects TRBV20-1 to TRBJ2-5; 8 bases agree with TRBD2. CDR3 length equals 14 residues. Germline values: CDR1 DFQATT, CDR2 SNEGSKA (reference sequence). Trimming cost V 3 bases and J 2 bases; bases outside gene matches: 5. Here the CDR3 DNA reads TGCAGTGCTAGGGAACTAGCGGTACAAGAGACCCAGTACTTC. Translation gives CSARELAVQETQYF.

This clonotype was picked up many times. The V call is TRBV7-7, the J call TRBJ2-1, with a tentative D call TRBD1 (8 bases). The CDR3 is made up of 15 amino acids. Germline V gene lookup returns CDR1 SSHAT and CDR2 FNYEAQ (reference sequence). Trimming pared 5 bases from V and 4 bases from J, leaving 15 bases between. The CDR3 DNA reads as TGTGCCAGCAGCCTGGGAGGGACAGGATACAATGAGCAGTTCTTC. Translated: CASSLGGTGYNEQFF.

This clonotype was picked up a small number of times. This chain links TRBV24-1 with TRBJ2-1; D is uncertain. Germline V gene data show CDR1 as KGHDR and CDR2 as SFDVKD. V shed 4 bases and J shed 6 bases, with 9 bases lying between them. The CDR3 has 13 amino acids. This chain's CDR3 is CATSDPIFNEQFF. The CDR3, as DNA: TGTGCCACCAGTGACCCCATCTTCAATGAGCAGTTCTTC.

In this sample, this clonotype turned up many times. The CDR3 nucleotides are TGTGCCAGCACTCTTGGGTGGGGGGCGGCCTACGAGCAGTACTTC. This translates into CASTLGWGAAYEQYF. This chain joins TRBV12-3 or TRBV12-4 and TRBJ2-7; TRBD1 or TRBD2 may be the D gene (6 bases each). V gave up 7 bases and J gave up 2 bases, with 18 bases separating them. CDR3 length: 15 residues.

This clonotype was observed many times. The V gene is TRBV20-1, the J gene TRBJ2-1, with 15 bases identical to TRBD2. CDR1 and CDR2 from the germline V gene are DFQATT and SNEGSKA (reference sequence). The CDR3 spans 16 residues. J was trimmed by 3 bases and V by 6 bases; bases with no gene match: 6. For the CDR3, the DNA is TGCAGTGCGGATTCGGGACTAGCGGGAGGCTACAATGAGCAGTTCTTC. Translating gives CSADSGLAGGYNEQFF.